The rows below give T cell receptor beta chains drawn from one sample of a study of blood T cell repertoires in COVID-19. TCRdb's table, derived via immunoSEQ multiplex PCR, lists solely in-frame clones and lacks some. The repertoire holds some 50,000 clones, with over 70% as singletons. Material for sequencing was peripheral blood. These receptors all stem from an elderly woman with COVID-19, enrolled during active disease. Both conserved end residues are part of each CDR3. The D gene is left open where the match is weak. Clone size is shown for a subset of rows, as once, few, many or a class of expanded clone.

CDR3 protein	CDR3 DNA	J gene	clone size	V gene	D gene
CASSMNARTGGHYGYTF	TGTGCCAGTAGTATGAACGCTCGGACAGGGGGACACTATGGCTACACCTTC	TRBJ1-2	.	TRBV19	TRBD1
CASSPIDRAQNIQYF	TGCGCCAGCAGCCCAATCGACAGGGCCCAAAACATTCAGTACTTC	TRBJ2-4	.	TRBV4-1	TRBD1
CASSRGQSSINEQFF	TGTGCCAGCTCACGTGGGCAGAGTTCCATCAATGAGCAGTTCTTC	TRBJ2-1	.	TRBV18	.
CASSRNPRRAGGTTDTQYF	TGCGCCAGCAGCCGTAACCCCCGGCGGGCAGGGGGAACCACAGATACGCAGTATTTT	TRBJ2-3	.	TRBV4-1	TRBD1
CASSLQLAGGSYSSYNEQFF	TGCGCCAGCAGCTTGCAACTAGCGGGAGGCTCCTATTCCTCCTACAATGAGCAGTTCTTC	TRBJ2-1	few	TRBV5-1	TRBD2
CASSLKAGGSLSGTDTQYF	TGCGCCAGCAGCTTGAAAGCGGGGGGCTCTCTGAGTGGCACAGATACGCAGTATTTT	TRBJ2-3	.	TRBV5-1	TRBD2
CASRTETYEQYF	TGCGCCAGCAGGACGGAGACCTACGAGCAGTACTTC	TRBJ2-7	once	TRBV5-1	.
CATSREGTGGGQYF	TGTGCCACCAGCAGAGAGGGGACAGGGGGCGGTCAGTACTTC	TRBJ2-7	.	TRBV15	TRBD1
CASSLGTSGGNEQFF	TGTGCCAGCAGCTTAGGGACTAGCGGGGGCAATGAGCAGTTCTTC	TRBJ2-1	.	TRBV11-3	TRBD2
CASSSGGDSEQYF	TGCGCCAGCAGCTCCGGGGGGGATAGTGAGCAGTACTTC	TRBJ2-7	once	TRBV5-1	TRBD2
CAWTTGQGGYGYTF	TGTGCCTGGACCACCGGACAGGGCGGTTATGGCTACACCTTC	TRBJ1-2	.	TRBV30	TRBD1
CATTLDGQLNEQFF	TGTGCCACCACACTAGACGGGCAACTCAATGAGCAGTTCTTC	TRBJ2-1	.	TRBV2	.
CATSDPNTDQPQHF	TGTGCCACCAGTGATCCGAACACCGATCAGCCCCAGCATTTT	TRBJ1-5	.	TRBV24-1	.
CASSFQGARNTDTQYF	TGTGCCAGCAGCTTCCAGGGGGCGCGAAACACAGATACGCAGTATTTT	TRBJ2-3	.	TRBV9	TRBD1
CASSQGQVNEQFF	TGTGCCAGCTCACAGGGACAGGTGAATGAGCAGTTCTTC	TRBJ2-1	.	TRBV18	TRBD1
CASRGYRLAGGELFF	TGCGCCAGCAGGGGATACCGACTAGCTGGCGGGGAGCTGTTTTTT	TRBJ2-2	once	TRBV5-1	TRBD2
CASTTGSSQPQHF	TGTGCCAGCACCACAGGGTCGAGTCAGCCCCAGCATTTT	TRBJ1-5	.	TRBV6-6	.
CASRYRQTSTDTQYF	TGCGCCAGCAGGTACCGACAGACTAGCACAGATACGCAGTATTTT	TRBJ2-3	.	TRBV5-1	.
CASSWGQGSFTEAFF	TGCGCCAGCAGCTGGGGCCAGGGCTCATTCACTGAAGCTTTCTTT	TRBJ1-1	.	TRBV5-1	.
CASSIGTGIVDIQYF	TGTGCCAGCAGCATCGGGACAGGGATAGTAGACATTCAGTACTTC	TRBJ2-4	few	TRBV7-9	TRBD1
CASSRLDSANTEAFF	TGTGCCAGCAGCAGACTTGACAGCGCGAACACTGAAGCTTTCTTT	TRBJ1-1	.	TRBV9	.
CASSYDRVNQPQHF	TGTGCCAGCAGTTACGACAGGGTAAATCAGCCCCAGCATTTT	TRBJ1-5	once	TRBV6-5	TRBD1
CSAARDRGRKNIQYF	TGCAGCGCCGCAAGGGACAGGGGGCGCAAAAACATTCAGTACTTC	TRBJ2-4	.	TRBV29-1	TRBD1
CASSLGELAAQYF	TGCGCCAGCAGCTTGGGCGAGCTTGCTGCGCAGTATTTT	TRBJ2-3	.	TRBV5-1	.
CASSQAPGGMDTQYF	TGTGCCAGCAGCCAAGCCCCGGGGGGGATGGATACGCAGTATTTT	TRBJ2-3	once	TRBV3-1/TRBV3-2	TRBD2
CASSYRDWGTDTQYF	TGTGCCAGCAGTTACCGGGACTGGGGCACAGATACGCAGTATTTT	TRBJ2-3	.	TRBV6-6	.
CASSLASAGTVSTDTQYF	TGTGCCAGCAGCTTAGCCTCTGCGGGGACAGTTAGCACAGATACGCAGTATTTT	TRBJ2-3	.	TRBV7-9	.
CASSLAGTDTQYF	TGCGCCAGCAGCTTGGCCGGGACAGATACGCAGTATTTT	TRBJ2-3	.	TRBV5-1	.
CASSYKVYRDRGQEEAFF	TGTGCCAGCAGTTACAAAGTTTACCGGGACAGGGGGCAGGAAGAAGCTTTCTTT	TRBJ1-1	medium-sized	TRBV6-2/TRBV6-3	TRBD1
CASSKASRGSYGYTF	TGTGCCAGTAGTAAGGCCTCGAGGGGGTCCTATGGCTACACCTTC	TRBJ1-2	few	TRBV19	.
CASSSASGNEQFF	TGTGCCAGCAGTTCGGCTAGCGGCAATGAGCAGTTCTTC	TRBJ2-1	.	TRBV12-3/TRBV12-4	TRBD2
CASSDPPWPRGYGYTF	TGTGCCAGCAGTGATCCCCCATGGCCCCGGGGCTATGGCTACACCTTC	TRBJ1-2	.	TRBV6-1	.
CASSQDVERETQYF	TGTGCCAGCAGCCAAGATGTCGAGAGAGAGACCCAGTACTTC	TRBJ2-5	.	TRBV14	.
CASIPDRDSSYEQYF	TGTGCCAGCATTCCCGACAGGGACTCCTCCTACGAGCAGTACTTC	TRBJ2-7	.	TRBV6-4	.
CASSPVGGNQPQHF	TGCGCCAGCAGCCCGGTCGGGGGTAATCAGCCCCAGCATTTT	TRBJ1-5	.	TRBV4-1	.
CASSTDSNQPQHF	TGTGCCAGCAGTACAGATAGCAATCAGCCCCAGCATTTT	TRBJ1-5	.	TRBV6-5	.
CASSLQGSNTEAFF	TGCGCCAGCAGCTTACAGGGTTCAAACACTGAAGCTTTCTTT	TRBJ1-1	.	TRBV5-1	.
CASSPGLAGAGREQYF	TGTGCCAGCAGCCCCGGACTAGCGGGGGCAGGGAGAGAGCAGTACTTC	TRBJ2-7	.	TRBV5-6	TRBD2
CASRRDRGALQPQHF	TGTGCCAGCCGCCGGGACAGGGGAGCTCTTCAGCCCCAGCATTTT	TRBJ1-5	.	TRBV2	TRBD1
CASSSFLRGPFHEQFF	TGCGCCAGCAGCTCTTTTTTGCGGGGTCCCTTCCATGAGCAGTTCTTC	TRBJ2-1	.	TRBV5-1	.
CASSELWGQQYF	TGTGCCAGCAGTGAATTATGGGGGCAGCAGTACTTC	TRBJ2-7	.	TRBV2	.
CASSRTSSDTQYF	TGTGCCAGCTCACGGACTAGCTCCGATACGCAGTATTTT	TRBJ2-3	.	TRBV18	TRBD2